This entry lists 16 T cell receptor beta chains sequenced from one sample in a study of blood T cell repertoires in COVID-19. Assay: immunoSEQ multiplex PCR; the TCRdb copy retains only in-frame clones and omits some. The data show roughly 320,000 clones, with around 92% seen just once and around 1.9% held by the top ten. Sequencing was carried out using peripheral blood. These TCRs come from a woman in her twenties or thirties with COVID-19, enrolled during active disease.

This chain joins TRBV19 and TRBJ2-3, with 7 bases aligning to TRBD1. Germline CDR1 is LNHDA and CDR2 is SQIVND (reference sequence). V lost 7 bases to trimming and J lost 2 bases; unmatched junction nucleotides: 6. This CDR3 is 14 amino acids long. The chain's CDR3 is CASTYGQDTDTQYF. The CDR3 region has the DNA TGTGCCAGTACCTACGGACAGGACACAGATACGCAGTATTTT.

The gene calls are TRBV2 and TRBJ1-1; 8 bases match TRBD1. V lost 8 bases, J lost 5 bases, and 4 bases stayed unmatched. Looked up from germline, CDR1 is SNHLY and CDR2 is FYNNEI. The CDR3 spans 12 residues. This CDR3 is CASDRGRTEAFF. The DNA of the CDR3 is TGTGCCAGCGACAGGGGACGGACTGAAGCTTTCTTT.

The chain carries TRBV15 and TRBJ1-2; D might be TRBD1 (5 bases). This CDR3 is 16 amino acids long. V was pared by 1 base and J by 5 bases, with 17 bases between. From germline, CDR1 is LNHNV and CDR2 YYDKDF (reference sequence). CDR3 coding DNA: TGTGCCACCAGCAGAGCTCGAGACCTGGGACTATATGGCTACACCTTC. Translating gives CATSRARDLGLYGYTF.

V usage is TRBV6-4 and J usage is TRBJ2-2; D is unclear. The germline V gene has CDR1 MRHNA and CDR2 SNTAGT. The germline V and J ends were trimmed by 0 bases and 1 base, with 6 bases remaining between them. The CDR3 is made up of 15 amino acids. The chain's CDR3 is CASSDSKQNTGELFF. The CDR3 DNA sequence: TGTGCCAGCAGTGACTCGAAGCAGAACACCGGGGAGCTGTTTTTT.

CDR3 nucleotides: TGTGCCACCAGTGACTTGACTAGCGGGGGAGCAGATACGCAGTATTTT. It codes for CATSDLTSGGADTQYF. The chain uses TRBV24-1 and TRBJ2-3, with 12 bases identical to TRBD2. The CDR3 is 16 residues long. V lost 4 bases and J lost 4; bases outside the gene matches: 5. CDR1 and CDR2 from the germline V gene are KGHDR and SFDVKD.

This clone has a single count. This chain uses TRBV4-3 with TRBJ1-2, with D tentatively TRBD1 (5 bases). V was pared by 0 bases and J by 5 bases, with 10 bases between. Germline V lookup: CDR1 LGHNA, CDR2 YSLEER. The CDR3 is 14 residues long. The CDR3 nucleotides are TGCGCCAGCAGCCAAGAAGGCAGGGAATATGGCTACACCTTC. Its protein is CASSQEGREYGYTF.

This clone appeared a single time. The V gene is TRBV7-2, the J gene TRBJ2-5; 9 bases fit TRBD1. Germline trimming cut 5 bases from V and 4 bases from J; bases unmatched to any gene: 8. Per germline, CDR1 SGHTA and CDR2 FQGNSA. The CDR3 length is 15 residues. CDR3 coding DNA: TGTGCCAGCAGCACCGGACAGGGGAGAGGAGAGACCCAGTACTTC. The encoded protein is CASSTGQGRGETQYF.

In DNA form, the CDR3 reads TGTGCCAGCAGCCCGACAGCGAACTATGGCTACACCTTC. Translating gives CASSPTANYGYTF. The chain employs TRBV5-4 and TRBJ1-2; perhaps TRBD1 as D (5 bases). The germline V gene has CDR1 SGHNT and CDR2 YYREEE (reference sequence). With 4 bases removed from V and 2 bases from J, the gap between germline ends came to 9 bases. The CDR3 covers 13 residues.

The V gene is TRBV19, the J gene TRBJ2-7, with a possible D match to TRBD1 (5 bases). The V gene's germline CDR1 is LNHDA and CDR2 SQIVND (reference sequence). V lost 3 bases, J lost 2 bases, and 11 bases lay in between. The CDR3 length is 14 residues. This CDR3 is CASSISGQTYEQYF. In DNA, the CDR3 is TGTGCCAGTAGTATTTCTGGACAAACCTACGAGCAGTACTTC.

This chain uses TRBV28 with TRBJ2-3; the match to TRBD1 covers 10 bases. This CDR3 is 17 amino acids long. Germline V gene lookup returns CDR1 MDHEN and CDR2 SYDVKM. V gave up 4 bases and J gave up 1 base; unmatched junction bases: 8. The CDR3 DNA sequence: TGTGCCAGCAGTTCCTTATCCGGGACAGGGGGCACAGATACGCAGTATTTT. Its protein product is CASSSLSGTGGTDTQYF.

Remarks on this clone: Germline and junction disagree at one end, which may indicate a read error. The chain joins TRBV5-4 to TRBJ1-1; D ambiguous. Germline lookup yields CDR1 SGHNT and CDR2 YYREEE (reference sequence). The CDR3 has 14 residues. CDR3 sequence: CASSLAGTNAEAFF. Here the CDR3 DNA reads TGTGCCAGCAGCTTGGCAGGAACGAACGCTGAAGCTTTCTTT.

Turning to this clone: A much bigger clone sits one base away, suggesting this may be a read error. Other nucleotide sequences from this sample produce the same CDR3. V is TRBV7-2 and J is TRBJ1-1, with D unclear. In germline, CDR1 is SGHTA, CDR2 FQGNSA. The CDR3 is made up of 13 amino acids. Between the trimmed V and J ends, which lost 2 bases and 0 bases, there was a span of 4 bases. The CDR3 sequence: CASSLSMNTEAFF. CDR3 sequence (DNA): TGTGCCAGCAGCTTAAGCATGAACACTGAAGCTTTCTTT.

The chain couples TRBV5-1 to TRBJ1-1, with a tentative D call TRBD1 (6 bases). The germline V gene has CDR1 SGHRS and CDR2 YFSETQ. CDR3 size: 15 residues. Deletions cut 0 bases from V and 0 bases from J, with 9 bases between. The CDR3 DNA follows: TGCGCCAGCAGCTTGGCCGGACAGATGAACACTGAAGCTTTCTTT. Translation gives CASSLAGQMNTEAFF.

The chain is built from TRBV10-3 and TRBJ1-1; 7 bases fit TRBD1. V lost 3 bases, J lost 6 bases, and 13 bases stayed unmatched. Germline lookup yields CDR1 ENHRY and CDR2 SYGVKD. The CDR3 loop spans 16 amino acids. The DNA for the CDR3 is TGTGCCATCAGTGATGACCGAGCCGTCGGGACAGCTGAAGCTTTCTTT. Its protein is CAISDDRAVGTAEAFF.

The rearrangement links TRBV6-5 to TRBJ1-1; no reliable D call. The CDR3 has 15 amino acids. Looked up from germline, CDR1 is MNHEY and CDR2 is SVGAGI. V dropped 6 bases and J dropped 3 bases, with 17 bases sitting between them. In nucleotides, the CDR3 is TGTGCCAGCAGGGCCGGCGGTCTGTCGGACACTGAAGCTTTCTTT. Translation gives CASRAGGLSDTEAFF.

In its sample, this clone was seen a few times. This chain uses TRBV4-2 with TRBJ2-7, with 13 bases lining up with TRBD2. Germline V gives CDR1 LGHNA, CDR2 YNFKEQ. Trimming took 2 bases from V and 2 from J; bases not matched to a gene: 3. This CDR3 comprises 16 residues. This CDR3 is CASSQFTSGGAYEQYF. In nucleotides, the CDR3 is TGTGCCAGCAGCCAATTTACTAGCGGGGGGGCCTACGAGCAGTACTTC.